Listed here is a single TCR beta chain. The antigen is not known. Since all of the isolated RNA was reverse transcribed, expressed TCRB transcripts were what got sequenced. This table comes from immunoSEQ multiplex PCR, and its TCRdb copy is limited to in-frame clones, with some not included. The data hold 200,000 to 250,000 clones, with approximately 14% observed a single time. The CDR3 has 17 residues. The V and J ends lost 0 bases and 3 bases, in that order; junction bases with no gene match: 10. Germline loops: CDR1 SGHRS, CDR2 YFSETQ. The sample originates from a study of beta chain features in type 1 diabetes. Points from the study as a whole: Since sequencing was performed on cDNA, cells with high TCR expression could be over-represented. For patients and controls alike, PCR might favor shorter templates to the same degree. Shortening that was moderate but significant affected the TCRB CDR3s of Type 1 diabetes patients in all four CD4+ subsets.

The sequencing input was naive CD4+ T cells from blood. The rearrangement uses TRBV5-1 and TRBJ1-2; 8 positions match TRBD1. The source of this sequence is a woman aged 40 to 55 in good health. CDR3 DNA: TGCGCCAGCAGCTTGGGAGACAGGGGAATTAAGGACTATGGCTACACCTTC. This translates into CASSLGDRGIKDYGYTF.